This T cell receptor (beta chain) was observed in a study of CD8 T cells in ankylosing spondylitis. This clonotype was seen ten or more times. Antigen: not known. CDR1 is DFQATT and CDR2 is SNEGSKA in the germline V gene (reference sequence). After removal of 0 bases from V and 6 bases from J, the junction contained 7 bases not matched to a gene. There are 14 residues in the CDR3. TCRdb re-called the 5' RACE reads with MiXCR, one entry per CDR3 protein. The repertoire has about 220,000 distinct CDR3 sequences, about 10% of them found once; the top ten carry approximately 20%. Broader study findings: In synovial fluid and blood from reactive arthritis, some motif variants were previously reported. Within ankylosing spondylitis blood, a TCR beta motif made up of eight or nine highly homologous variants appeared to be characteristic.

The chain carries TRBV20-1 and TRBJ2-7; TRBD1 matches 8 bases. Sequenced material: blood, either unsorted or a sorted T cell fraction (not recorded which). The sequence was collected from a male donor with ankylosing spondylitis or in good health (not recorded which). The CDR3 region has the DNA TGCAGTGCTAGAGATCACGACAGGGGTTCCGAGCAGTACTTC. Protein: CSARDHDRGSEQYF.